This TCR beta chain is from a study of read filtering for tumor transcriptome and immune sequencing. Study-wide context: 8 or 9 patients were R-ISS I, more than 15 were R-ISS II, more than five were R-ISS III. Per sample, TCR-region reads ranged about 4.05 to 11 million by IR-seq, roughly 80 to 1,300 by RNA-seq. Whole-transcriptome libraries were prepared after DNase treatment. Broader study findings: This fraction held mixed bone marrow immune cells after CD138-negative sorting.

The table lists this clonotype with many counts. Its antigen is not identified. Molecular barcoded adaptors covering alpha/delta and beta/gamma chains were used on roughly 400 ng RNA. Each CDR3 protein is one row after TCRdb ran MiXCR on the reads. Of about 10,000 distinct CDR3 sequences listed, roughly 15% are singletons. Sequencing used a population of CD138-negative cells sorted from bone marrow. The sequence derives from a donor older than 35 with multiple myeloma.

CDR3 DNA sequence: TGCAGCGTTGGACAGGGGTGGGAGACCCAGTACTTC. Protein sequence: CSVGQGWETQYF. The chain carries TRBV29-1 and TRBJ2-5, with 8 bases fitting TRBD1. Germline trimming cut 4 bases from V and 5 bases from J; bases unmatched to any gene: 3. Germline V gene data show CDR1 as SQVTM and CDR2 as ANQGSEA. The CDR3 is 12 residues long.